The clone carrying this T cell receptor beta chain has ten or more counts. The data derive from a study of early T cells in non-severe SARS-CoV-2 infection. Study background: Unpaired chains resulted from sequencing bulk RNA of unsorted whole blood.

The CDR3 is 13 residues long. V was clipped by 6 bases and J by 3 bases; unmatched bases: 5. The germline V gene has CDR1 SQVTM and CDR2 ANQGSEA. A single record per CDR3 protein comes from TCRdb applying MiXCR to the 5' RACE reads. The sample lists tens of thousands of distinct CDR3 sequences, nearly 5.5% occurring once. The sample taken for sequencing was whole blood. The TCR was taken from an adult who was a healthcare worker with PCR-confirmed SARS-CoV-2 infection or an uninfected control (not recorded which). The chain is built from TRBV29-1 and TRBJ2-3, with 8 bases lining up with TRBD1. In nucleotides, the CDR3 is TGCAGCGTACAGACAGGGGTAACAGATACGCAGTATTTT. It yields the protein CSVQTGVTDTQYF.